These 25 T cell receptor beta chains share one sample of origin, sequenced in a study of blood T cell repertoires in COVID-19. Repertoires were generated with immunoSEQ multiplex PCR, while TCRdb's copy carries only in-frame clones and drops some. The sample consists of 300,000 or so clones, around 88% of them appearing once. Specimen: peripheral blood. Receptors originate from a woman aged 45 to 65 with acute or convalescent COVID-19.

The chain joins TRBV6-2 or TRBV6-3 to TRBJ2-6, with TRBD2 as a possible D gene (5 bases). The CDR3 length is 14 residues. Deletions cut 5 bases from V and 1 base from J, with 6 bases between. Per germline, CDR1 MNHEY and CDR2 SVGEGT. The CDR3 region is CASSEGSGANVLTF. The CDR3 DNA follows: TGTGCCAGCAGTGAGGGATCTGGGGCCAACGTCCTGACTTTC.

The chain is built from TRBV30 and TRBJ2-1; 10 positions match TRBD2. Germline trimming cut 0 bases from V and 4 bases from J; bases unmatched to any gene: 6. The CDR3 loop spans 16 amino acids. Germline-derived CDR1 and CDR2 are GTSNPN and SVGIG (reference sequence). This CDR3 is CAWSVGLAGEYNEQFF. The CDR3 coding sequence is TGTGCCTGGAGTGTAGGGCTAGCGGGAGAATACAATGAGCAGTTCTTC.

The chain recombines TRBV18 with TRBJ2-6; 9 nucleotides align to TRBD2. Germline V gives CDR1 KGHSH, CDR2 LQKENI. Trimming took 2 bases from V and 8 from J; bases not matched to a gene: 13. The CDR3 extends over 18 amino acids. The CDR3 nucleotides read TGTGCCAGCTCACCAACGGCGGGGGGGTCTCTGGGGCCCAACGTCCTGACTTTC. Protein sequence: CASSPTAGGSLGPNVLTF.

V usage is TRBV7-3 and J usage is TRBJ2-1; D may be TRBD1 (5 bases). This CDR3 has 19 residues. Trimming left V 2 bases short and J 0 bases short, with 20 bases between. The V gene's germline CDR1 is SGHTA and CDR2 FQGTGA. CDR3 nucleotides: TGTGCCAGCAGCTTACGTGGCTGGGGCGCCCTGAGCTCCTACAATGAGCAGTTCTTC. This codes for CASSLRGWGALSSYNEQFF.

V is TRBV29-1 and J is TRBJ2-1; 8 nucleotides match TRBD2. Germline V gene lookup returns CDR1 SQVTM and CDR2 ANQGSEA. CDR3 length: 16 residues. After removal of 2 bases from V and 1 base from J, the junction contained 7 bases not matched to a gene. The CDR3 region is CSVESPSGYSYNEQFF. DNA for the CDR3: TGCAGCGTTGAAAGCCCTAGCGGGTATTCCTACAATGAGCAGTTCTTC.

The genes are TRBV3-1 (or the pseudogene TRBV3-2) and TRBJ2-5; the match to TRBD1 covers 8 bases. V shed 4 bases, J shed 1 base, and the junction held 17 bases outside the gene matches. The germline V gene encodes CDR1 LGHDT and CDR2 YNNKEL (reference sequence). CDR3 size: 19 residues. CDR3 protein: CASSRPGQAVLSIQETQYF. In DNA form, the CDR3 reads TGTGCCAGCAGCCGACCGGGACAGGCCGTCCTATCCATCCAAGAGACCCAGTACTTC.

The chain recombines TRBV6-1 with TRBJ1-1; perhaps TRBD1 as D (6 bases). In germline, CDR1 is MNHNS, CDR2 SASEGT. V lost 3 bases and J lost 4, with 15 bases in between. The CDR3 extends over 15 amino acids. The CDR3 DNA reads TGTGCCAGCAGTGAGCATTACACAGGGAGCACTGAAGCTTTCTTT. Translating it yields CASSEHYTGSTEAFF.

The V and J genes are TRBV6-6 and TRBJ1-5; D unclear. V was clipped by 4 bases and J by 1 base, with 8 bases between them. Germline CDR1 and CDR2: MNHNY and SVGAGI (reference sequence). This CDR3 is 14 amino acids long. The CDR3 coding sequence is TGTGCCAGCAGTTCAGATGTGAGCAATCAGCCCCAGCATTTT. Its protein product is CASSSDVSNQPQHF.

The rearrangement uses TRBV6-6 and TRBJ1-5; 10 positions agree with TRBD1. The ends lost 4 bases at V and 7 bases at J; junction bases unmatched: 7. Germline CDR1 and CDR2: MNHNY and SVGAGI (reference sequence). The CDR3 extends over 15 amino acids. The CDR3 region has the DNA TGTGCCAGCAGTTCTTGGGACAGGGGTAGACAGCCCCAGCATTTT. This gives the protein CASSSWDRGRQPQHF.

This chain uses TRBV3-1 (or the pseudogene TRBV3-2) with TRBJ1-5; no definite D call. The germline V gene encodes CDR1 LGHDT and CDR2 YNNKEL (reference sequence). The CDR3 runs 13 residues. V was clipped by 0 bases and J by 10 bases, with 10 bases between them. The CDR3 coding sequence is TGTGCCAGCAGCCAAGAACTCTTTGGTCCCCAGCATTTT. Residues: CASSQELFGPQHF.

The chain couples TRBV4-3 to TRBJ2-5; 13 nucleotides match TRBD2. Trimming cost V 0 bases and J 4 bases; bases outside gene matches: 5. CDR1 is LGHNA, CDR2 YSLEER, per germline. CDR3 size: 17 residues. The CDR3 reads CASSQDPGLAGAETQYF. The CDR3 DNA follows: TGCGCCAGCAGCCAAGATCCCGGACTAGCGGGAGCAGAGACCCAGTACTTC.

The chain recombines TRBV27 with TRBJ1-6; TRBD1 agrees at 9 bases. Germline CDR1 reads MNHEY; CDR2 reads SMNVEV (reference sequence). The CDR3 extends over 12 amino acids. The ends lost 8 bases at V and 12 bases at J; junction bases unmatched: 5. CDR3 in DNA: TGTGCCAGCCGGGACAGGGACGTACCCCTCCACTTT. As protein: CASRDRDVPLHF.

CDR3 protein: CASSQGVVTEAFF. The CDR3, as DNA: TGTGCCAGTAGCCAGGGGGTTGTTACTGAAGCTTTCTTT. The chain links TRBV19 to TRBJ1-1, with 7 positions matching TRBD1. V shed 6 bases and J 5 bases; nucleotides not matched to a gene: 6. CDR1 is LNHDA, CDR2 SQIVND, per germline (reference sequence). The CDR3 is 13 residues long. The full variable domain, completed using reference TRBV19 and TRBJ1-1, is DGGITQSPKYLFRKEGQNVTLSCEQNLNHDAMYWYRQDPGQGLRLIYYSQIVNDFQKGDIAEGYSVSREKKESFPLTVTSAQKNPTAFYLCASSQGVVTEAFFGQGTRLTVV.

The chain has TRBV5-1 and TRBJ2-1; perhaps TRBD1 as D (5 bases). Trimming took off 4 bases at V and 7 bases at J, with 12 bases between the two ends. The germline V gene has CDR1 SGHRS and CDR2 YFSETQ. The CDR3 contains 13 residues. The CDR3 sequence is CASSQIPGNEQFF. DNA for the CDR3: TGCGCCAGCAGCCAGATCCCAGGGAATGAGCAGTTCTTC.

This sequence joins TRBV5-1 and TRBJ1-1, with 8 bases identical to TRBD1. Trimming took 4 bases from V and 2 from J; bases not matched to a gene: 7. Germline V lookup: CDR1 SGHRS, CDR2 YFSETQ. The CDR3 contains 15 residues. CDR3 bases: TGCGCCAGCAGCGTATCCGGGACAGGAAACACTGAAGCTTTCTTT. It encodes CASSVSGTGNTEAFF.

V gene TRBV5-5 combines with J gene TRBJ2-7; perhaps TRBD1 as D (5 bases). This CDR3 is built from 12 residues. Trimming removed 5 bases at V and 11 bases at J, with 17 bases between. Looked up from germline, CDR1 is SGHKS and CDR2 is YYEKEE (reference sequence). CDR3 coding DNA: TGTGCCAGCAGTTATCGCCGACAGAGAGAGTACTTC. Amino acid sequence: CASSYRRQREYF.

This chain uses TRBV10-3 with TRBJ2-1; TRBD2 aligns across 7 bases. Per the germline V gene, CDR1 is ENHRY and CDR2 is SYGVKD. The trim removed 2 bases at V and 3 bases at J, leaving 4 bases unmatched. The CDR3 is made up of 15 amino acids. The DNA for the CDR3 is TGTGCCATCAGTGAGGGAACGGGAGGCTACAATGAGCAGTTCTTC. This translates into CAISEGTGGYNEQFF.

This chain links TRBV6-5 with TRBJ2-2, with D unresolved. The CDR3 runs to 14 residues. Trimming removed 0 bases at V and 6 bases at J, with 8 bases between. Per the germline V gene, CDR1 is MNHEY and CDR2 is SVGAGI. The CDR3: CASSYSLVAGELFF. CDR3 sequence (DNA): TGTGCCAGCAGTTACTCCTTAGTCGCCGGGGAGCTGTTTTTT.

V gene TRBV9 combines with J gene TRBJ2-6; D possibly corresponds to TRBD1 (5 bases). The CDR3 totals 20 residues. With 5 bases removed from V and 0 bases from J, the gap between germline ends came to 24 bases. Germline V lookup: CDR1 SGDLS, CDR2 YYNGEE. This CDR3 is CASSSTAPGQSDSGANVLTF. The CDR3 bases are TGTGCCAGCAGTTCAACAGCCCCAGGGCAGAGTGACTCTGGGGCCAACGTCCTGACTTTC.

V and J are TRBV6-5 and TRBJ2-2, with 8 bases identical to TRBD1. Trimming took 5 bases from V and 3 from J; bases not matched to a gene: 5. CDR3 length: 15 amino acids. Germline V gives CDR1 MNHEY, CDR2 SVGAGI. The DNA of the CDR3 is TGTGCCAGCAGTATCGGACAGGGCTACACCGGGGAGCTGTTTTTT. Its protein is CASSIGQGYTGELFF.

V is TRBV7-2 and J is TRBJ2-1; D gene unclear. Per the germline V gene, CDR1 is SGHTA and CDR2 is FQGNSA. CDR3 size: 12 residues. Trimming left V 2 bases short and J 10 bases short, with 9 bases between. As DNA, the CDR3 is TGTGCCAGCAGCTTATATGTTGGCGAGCAGTTCTTC. Protein product: CASSLYVGEQFF.

A single count supports this clone. The rearrangement links TRBV5-1 to TRBJ1-2, with D maybe TRBD1 (6 bases). The germline gives CDR1 SGHRS, CDR2 YFSETQ. Deletions cut 4 bases from V and 0 bases from J, with 13 bases between. CDR3 size: 15 residues. CDR3 sequence: CASSPGQRANYGYTF. DNA for the CDR3: TGCGCCAGCAGCCCAGGACAGCGTGCTAACTATGGCTACACCTTC.

The V gene is TRBV29-1, the J gene TRBJ2-1, with 12 bases identical to TRBD2. The CDR3 extends over 14 amino acids. V shed 1 base, J shed 8 bases, and the junction held 3 bases outside the gene matches. The germline V gene has CDR1 SQVTM and CDR2 ANQGSEA. This CDR3 is CSVEGLAGVDEQFF. In nucleotides, the CDR3 is TGCAGCGTTGAAGGACTAGCGGGAGTCGATGAGCAGTTCTTC.

The rearrangement uses TRBV18 and TRBJ1-5, with 8 bases matching TRBD1. V was clipped by 4 bases and J by 6 bases; unmatched bases: 5. This CDR3 contains 14 residues. The germline gives CDR1 KGHSH, CDR2 LQKENI. The CDR3 here is CASSLGQGGQPQHF. The CDR3 bases are TGTGCCAGCTCACTAGGACAGGGAGGTCAGCCCCAGCATTTT.

The rearrangement uses TRBV5-1 and TRBJ2-3; 11 nucleotides line up with TRBD2. Germline V gives CDR1 SGHRS, CDR2 YFSETQ. V lost 4 bases, J lost 0 bases, and 7 bases stayed unmatched. CDR3 length: 17 amino acids. CDR3 region: CASSPGTSGTSTDTQYF. CDR3 nucleotides: TGCGCCAGCAGCCCCGGGACTAGCGGAACTAGCACAGATACGCAGTATTTT.